This T cell receptor (beta chain) was recorded in a study of T cell responses to AZD1222 COVID-19 vaccine. The assay was immunoSEQ multiplex PCR, and TCRdb's table has in-frame clones only and misses some. The profile shows about 120,000 clones, 93% of them singletons. Germline CDR1 MNHEY, CDR2 SVGEGT. This CDR3 spans 17 amino acids. The V segment lost 2 bases and the J segment 9 bases; nucleotides outside the gene matches: 14. The chain recombines TRBV6-2 or TRBV6-3 with TRBJ2-1; 9 bases fit TRBD2. The TCR was taken from an adult who received the AZD1222 COVID-19 vaccine. The sample consisted of peripheral blood, taken 28 days after the second AZD1222 dose. CDR3 protein: CASSYNDGGGASSEQFF. CDR3 coding DNA: TGTGCCAGCAGTTACAACGATGGCGGGGGGGCGAGTAGTGAGCAGTTCTTC.